These T cell receptor beta chains were read from a single sample in a study of cytomegalovirus exposure and HLA in healthy donors. Sequencing used immunoSEQ multiplex PCR; TCRdb keeps in-frame clones, though not all of them. The table records 50,000 to 65,000 clones, around 93% of them present only once. The sample was PBMCs. These receptors were obtained from a woman aged 18-35 years in good health and CMV-seropositive. The CDR3 runs from the conserved cysteine through the conserved F or W. D genes are given only for firm matches. The size of a clone is reported for some rows only, either as once, few or many, or as a class for expanded clones.

j_gene: TRBJ2-1; v_gene: TRBV5-6; d_gene: TRBD2; abundance: NA; len: 15; CDR3aa: CASSFFSGTHNEQFF; CDR3nt: TGTGCCAGCAGCTTTTTTAGCGGGACACACAATGAGCAGTTCTTC
j_gene: TRBJ2-7; v_gene: TRBV7-2; d_gene: TRBD2; abundance: NA; len: 15; CDR3aa: CASRVSSGPSYEQYF; CDR3nt: TGTGCCAGCAGGGTCTCTAGCGGCCCCTCCTACGAGCAGTACTTC
j_gene: TRBJ2-5; v_gene: TRBV7-7; d_gene: NA; abundance: NA; len: 17; CDR3aa: CASSLLLSGGLQETQYF; CDR3nt: TGTGCTAGCAGCCTATTACTCTCCGGCGGCCTCCAAGAGACCCAGTACTTC
j_gene: TRBJ2-7; v_gene: TRBV28; d_gene: NA; abundance: NA; len: 13; CDR3aa: CASSVPGPYEQYF; CDR3nt: TGTGCCAGCAGTGTTCCAGGCCCCTACGAGCAGTACTTC
j_gene: TRBJ2-7; v_gene: TRBV4-2; d_gene: NA; abundance: NA; len: 15; CDR3aa: CASSQARGGDYEQYF; CDR3nt: TGTGCCAGCAGCCAAGCTAGGGGAGGCGACTACGAGCAGTACTTC
j_gene: TRBJ2-1; v_gene: TRBV6-1; d_gene: NA; abundance: NA; len: 12; CDR3aa: CASSFTSNEQFF; CDR3nt: TGTGCCAGCAGCTTCACTAGCAATGAGCAGTTCTTC
j_gene: TRBJ1-5; v_gene: TRBV4-3; d_gene: TRBD1; abundance: once; len: 15; CDR3aa: CASSKTGSGNQPQHF; CDR3nt: TGCGCCAGCAGCAAGACAGGGAGCGGCAATCAGCCCCAGCATTTT
j_gene: TRBJ1-2; v_gene: TRBV7-2; d_gene: TRBD1; abundance: once; len: 13; CDR3aa: CASSLDRVGGYTF; CDR3nt: TGTGCCAGCAGCCTCGACAGGGTTGGAGGCTACACCTTC
j_gene: TRBJ1-2; v_gene: TRBV28; d_gene: NA; abundance: NA; len: 12; CDR3aa: CASVTSRGDYTF; CDR3nt: TGTGCCAGCGTCACCTCGCGGGGAGACTACACCTTC
j_gene: TRBJ1-2; v_gene: TRBV5-8; d_gene: NA; abundance: NA; len: 16; CDR3aa: CASRSPSLRQGYGYTF; CDR3nt: TGTGCCAGCAGGTCCCCGAGCCTCAGGCAGGGCTATGGCTACACCTTC
j_gene: TRBJ2-3; v_gene: TRBV27; d_gene: NA; abundance: NA; len: 14; CDR3aa: CASSFRLATDTQYF; CDR3nt: TGTGCCAGCAGTTTCAGGCTAGCGACAGATACGCAGTATTTT
j_gene: TRBJ1-1; v_gene: TRBV5-5; d_gene: TRBD1; abundance: NA; len: 14; CDR3aa: CASSGDRPLTEAFF; CDR3nt: TGTGCCAGCAGCGGGGACAGGCCCCTCACTGAAGCTTTCTTT
j_gene: TRBJ2-3; v_gene: TRBV5-6; d_gene: TRBD1; abundance: once; len: 15; CDR3aa: CASSSGQGRLRTQYF; CDR3nt: TGTGCCAGCAGCTCCGGACAGGGGAGGCTTCGTACGCAGTATTTT
j_gene: TRBJ2-1; v_gene: TRBV12-5; d_gene: NA; abundance: NA; len: 16; CDR3aa: CASGSGPNMSYNEQFF; CDR3nt: TGTGCTAGTGGAAGCGGCCCGAACATGTCCTACAATGAGCAGTTCTTC
j_gene: TRBJ1-1; v_gene: TRBV4-1; d_gene: NA; abundance: NA; len: 13; CDR3aa: CASSQERFSEAFF; CDR3nt: TGCGCCAGCAGCCAAGAGCGGTTCTCCGAAGCTTTCTTT
j_gene: TRBJ2-7; v_gene: TRBV18; d_gene: NA; abundance: NA; len: 13; CDR3aa: CASSPQTGYEQYF; CDR3nt: TGTGCCAGCTCACCCCAGACAGGCTACGAGCAGTACTTC
j_gene: TRBJ1-4; v_gene: TRBV7-2; d_gene: TRBD1; abundance: once; len: 14; CDR3aa: CASSPQGAMGKLFF; CDR3nt: TGTGCCAGCAGTCCCCAGGGGGCAATGGGAAAACTGTTTTTT
j_gene: TRBJ2-3; v_gene: TRBV29-1; d_gene: TRBD1; abundance: NA; len: 13; CDR3aa: CSADRKGSDTQYF; CDR3nt: TGCAGCGCGGACAGGAAGGGCTCAGATACGCAGTATTTT
j_gene: TRBJ2-7; v_gene: TRBV18; d_gene: NA; abundance: NA; len: 13; CDR3aa: CASSPSMNYEQYF; CDR3nt: TGTGCCAGCTCACCTTCTATGAACTACGAGCAGTACTTC
j_gene: TRBJ1-4; v_gene: TRBV19; d_gene: NA; abundance: NA; len: 15; CDR3aa: CASTSLVDSNEKLFF; CDR3nt: TGTGCCAGTACTTCTCTAGTGGACAGTAATGAAAAACTGTTTTTT
j_gene: TRBJ2-7; v_gene: TRBV2; d_gene: TRBD1; abundance: NA; len: 14; CDR3aa: CASSPDRAPSEQYF; CDR3nt: TGTGCCAGCAGCCCGGACAGGGCCCCCAGTGAGCAGTACTTC
j_gene: TRBJ2-7; v_gene: TRBV18; d_gene: NA; abundance: NA; len: 14; CDR3aa: CASSPMTVSYEQYF; CDR3nt: TGTGCCAGCTCACCAATGACAGTTTCCTACGAGCAGTACTTC
j_gene: TRBJ2-7; v_gene: TRBV4-3; d_gene: TRBD1; abundance: once; len: 15; CDR3aa: CASSQDPGQGNEQYF; CDR3nt: TGCGCCAGCAGCCAAGATCCGGGACAGGGCAACGAGCAGTACTTC
j_gene: TRBJ2-5; v_gene: TRBV5-1; d_gene: TRBD2; abundance: NA; len: 12; CDR3aa: CASTLPGTKEYF; CDR3nt: TGCGCCAGCACTTTGCCCGGGACTAAGGAGTACTTC
j_gene: TRBJ2-1; v_gene: TRBV7-7; d_gene: NA; abundance: NA; len: 15; CDR3aa: CASSRVLSSYNEQFF; CDR3nt: TGTGCCAGCAGCCGGGTCCTAAGCTCCTACAATGAGCAGTTCTTC
j_gene: TRBJ2-5; v_gene: TRBV5-1; d_gene: TRBD2; abundance: NA; len: 13; CDR3aa: CASSLGLAETQYF; CDR3nt: TGCGCCAGCAGCCTGGGACTAGCCGAGACCCAGTACTTC
j_gene: TRBJ1-4; v_gene: TRBV28; d_gene: NA; abundance: once; len: 13; CDR3aa: CASTIHSNEKLFF; CDR3nt: TGTGCCAGCACTATACATAGCAATGAAAAACTGTTTTTT
j_gene: TRBJ2-3; v_gene: TRBV7-2; d_gene: NA; abundance: NA; len: 15; CDR3aa: CASSPPVGGPDTQYF; CDR3nt: TGTGCCAGCAGCCCTCCGGTGGGGGGTCCTGATACGCAGTATTTT
j_gene: TRBJ1-1; v_gene: TRBV30; d_gene: NA; abundance: once; len: 13; CDR3aa: CAWIEGMYTEAFF; CDR3nt: TGTGCCTGGATCGAGGGAATGTACACTGAAGCTTTCTTT
j_gene: TRBJ2-7; v_gene: TRBV2; d_gene: TRBD1; abundance: NA; len: 13; CDR3aa: CASSKGAVYEQYF; CDR3nt: TGTGCCAGCAGTAAGGGGGCTGTGTACGAGCAGTACTTC
j_gene: TRBJ2-5; v_gene: TRBV21-1; d_gene: NA; abundance: NA; len: 15; CDR3aa: CASSRDPTGRETQYF; CDR3nt: TGTGCCAGCAGCAGGGACCCTACAGGGAGAGAGACCCAGTACTTC
j_gene: TRBJ2-7; v_gene: TRBV5-1; d_gene: TRBD2; abundance: NA; len: 15; CDR3aa: CASSLAGLGSYEQYF; CDR3nt: TGCGCCAGCAGCTTGGCAGGACTAGGCTCCTACGAGCAGTACTTC
j_gene: TRBJ2-3; v_gene: TRBV6-1; d_gene: TRBD1; abundance: NA; len: 15; CDR3aa: CASSSGQGRGDTQYF; CDR3nt: TGTGCCAGCAGTTCCGGACAGGGGAGGGGAGATACGCAGTATTTT
j_gene: TRBJ2-1; v_gene: TRBV6-1; d_gene: NA; abundance: NA; len: 16; CDR3aa: CASSANGHISYNEQFF; CDR3nt: TGTGCCAGCAGTGCTAATGGACACATTTCCTACAATGAGCAGTTCTTC
j_gene: TRBJ2-2; v_gene: TRBV19; d_gene: NA; abundance: NA; len: 14; CDR3aa: CASSMNSITGELFF; CDR3nt: TGTGCCAGTAGTATGAACAGTATCACCGGGGAGCTGTTTTTT
j_gene: TRBJ2-7; v_gene: TRBV6-5; d_gene: TRBD1; abundance: NA; len: 14; CDR3aa: CASSYGTGGQEQYF; CDR3nt: TGTGCCAGCAGTTACGGGACAGGGGGCCAAGAGCAGTACTTC
j_gene: TRBJ2-2; v_gene: TRBV30; d_gene: NA; abundance: NA; len: 15; CDR3aa: CAWSVGSSNTGELFF; CDR3nt: TGTGCCTGGAGTGTTGGCAGTTCGAACACCGGGGAGCTGTTTTTT
j_gene: TRBJ1-6; v_gene: TRBV9; d_gene: NA; abundance: NA; len: 15; CDR3aa: CASSVGTRTHSPLHF; CDR3nt: TGTGCCAGCAGCGTAGGGACAAGAACACATTCACCCCTCCACTTT
j_gene: TRBJ1-1; v_gene: TRBV7-9; d_gene: NA; abundance: NA; len: 16; CDR3aa: CASSLEREKPFSEAFF; CDR3nt: TGTGCCAGCAGCTTAGAACGGGAGAAACCATTCTCTGAAGCTTTCTTT